These 19 T cell receptor beta chains were sequenced from one sample in a study of shared clonotypes between healthy human individuals. Some clones are missing from TCRdb's copy, which holds only in-frame ones; the method was immunoSEQ multiplex PCR. The table records nearly 2 million clones, about 95% of them present only once. Naive CD8 cells lacked CD45RO, underwent positive selection for CCR7 and left out terminally differentiated effector memory CD45RA+ cells. The sequencing input was naive CD8+ T cells sorted from blood. Receptor source: a man aged 18 to 35 in good health.

A remark on this clone: Other DNA sequences in the sample encode the same CDR3. This chain links TRBV5-6 with TRBJ2-7, with D unresolved. This CDR3 is 13 amino acids long. V lost 1 base and J 2 bases, leaving 7 bases between the germline ends. Germline V gene data show CDR1 as SGHDT and CDR2 as YYEEEE. In nucleotides, the CDR3 is TGTGCCAGCAGCTTGCTCAGTACCTACGAGCAGTACTTC. It translates to CASSLLSTYEQYF.

The chain links TRBV28 to TRBJ2-7; a possible D gene is TRBD2 (6 bases). Per germline, CDR1 MDHEN and CDR2 SYDVKM. With 5 bases removed from V and 1 base from J, the gap between germline ends came to 12 bases. The CDR3 spans 14 residues. CDR3 nucleotides: TGTGCCAGCAGTGCACGGGACTTGTCCTACGAGCAGTACTTC. Translating gives CASSARDLSYEQYF.

The chain carries TRBV9 and TRBJ2-7, with D unclear. The length of the CDR3 is 14 residues. V shed 0 bases and J shed 5 bases, with 12 bases lying between them. Germline V CDR1 and CDR2: SGDLS, YYNGEE. The CDR3 protein is CASSVAAGEDEQYF. DNA of the CDR3: TGTGCCAGCAGCGTAGCCGCAGGCGAGGACGAGCAGTACTTC.

The chain carries TRBV7-6 and TRBJ2-2, with 7 nucleotides matching TRBD1. The V gene's germline CDR1 is SGHVS and CDR2 FNYEAQ. Losses at the gene ends were 2 bases for V and 4 bases for J; bases not matched to a gene: 10. The CDR3 extends over 17 amino acids. The CDR3 loop reads CASSLFRIGGITGELFF. The CDR3 DNA reads as TGTGCCAGCAGCTTATTTCGGATAGGGGGCATCACCGGGGAGCTGTTTTTT.

This clone has only one observation. The rearrangement links TRBV19 to TRBJ1-1; D not resolved. Trimming shortened V by 3 bases and J by 11 bases, and 16 bases separated the two germline ends. Germline CDR1 reads LNHDA; CDR2 reads SQIVND (reference sequence). The CDR3 is 13 residues long. The CDR3: CASSMRELKDAFF. In DNA form, the CDR3 reads TGTGCCAGTAGTATGAGAGAATTAAAGGATGCTTTCTTT.

On this clone itself: The sample contains more than one DNA sequence encoding this CDR3. The J gene is TRBJ2-7, the V gene TRBV5-1; a possible D gene is TRBD1 (6 bases). V lost 2 bases to trimming and J lost 1 base, with 10 bases between them. The germline gives CDR1 SGHRS, CDR2 YFSETQ. The CDR3 is 14 amino acids. The CDR3, as DNA: TGCGCCAGCAGCTTCACAGGGTCGTCCTACGAGCAGTACTTC. This sequence encodes CASSFTGSSYEQYF.

V and J are TRBV10-3 and TRBJ2-5; TRBD2 might be the D (6 bases). Trimming left V 6 bases short and J 1 base short, with 18 bases between. Germline assignment: CDR1 ENHRY and CDR2 SYGVKD. CDR3 size: 16 residues. CDR3 amino acids: CAIRTGLPTSQETQYF. CDR3 nucleotides: TGTGCCATCAGGACGGGACTTCCTACATCCCAAGAGACCCAGTACTTC.

The gene calls are TRBV29-1 and TRBJ1-2; 9 nucleotides line up with TRBD1. Trimming took 6 bases from V and 8 from J; bases not matched to a gene: 10. The germline V gene encodes CDR1 SQVTM and CDR2 ANQGSEA. CDR3 length: 13 residues. Written as DNA, the CDR3 is TGCAGCGTGTTACAACAGGGGGCTGACGGCTACACCTTC. Protein: CSVLQQGADGYTF.

CDR3 bases: TGTGCCAGCAGAACCCATAAGTCGGGGAACACTGAAGCTTTCTTT. It translates to CASRTHKSGNTEAFF. The gene calls are TRBV27 and TRBJ1-1; D is unclear. Per germline, CDR1 MNHEY and CDR2 SMNVEV (reference sequence). V lost 6 bases, J lost 1 base, and 15 bases lay in between. The CDR3 is 15 amino acids.

The V gene is TRBV13, the J gene TRBJ2-1, with unresolved D. Germline values: CDR1 PRHDT, CDR2 FYEKMQ (reference sequence). The CDR3 covers 12 residues. The V and J ends lost 2 bases and 4 bases respectively, with 3 bases between them. In DNA, the CDR3 is TGTGCCAGCAGCTTATCTTACAATGAGCAGTTCTTC. Protein product: CASSLSYNEQFF.

A single count supports this clone. Other DNA sequences in the sample encode the same CDR3. This chain joins TRBV5-6 and TRBJ1-1; D gene ambiguous. The CDR3 extends over 11 amino acids. In germline, CDR1 is SGHDT, CDR2 YYEEEE. The ends were cut back, 4 bases at V and 5 bases at J, with 6 bases in the middle. CDR3: CASSLGTEAFF. The CDR3 DNA sequence: TGTGCCAGCAGCCTCGGGACTGAAGCTTTCTTT.

This chain joins TRBV6-6 and TRBJ2-1, with a possible D match to TRBD2 (6 bases). The CDR3 extends over 14 amino acids. V lost 2 bases and J 6 bases, leaving 11 bases between the germline ends. Per germline, CDR1 MNHNY and CDR2 SVGAGI (reference sequence). The CDR3 region is CASSYAEGGNEQFF. The CDR3 DNA follows: TGTGCCAGCAGTTACGCGGAGGGCGGCAATGAGCAGTTCTTC.

The CDR3 reads CASSMQDYGYTF. CDR3 nucleotides: TGTGCCAGTTCCATGCAGGACTATGGCTACACCTTC. This sequence joins TRBV19 and TRBJ1-2; D remains ambiguous. The CDR3 has 12 residues. The germline V and J ends were trimmed by 8 bases and 3 bases, with 10 bases remaining between them. Germline V lookup: CDR1 LNHDA, CDR2 SQIVND (reference sequence).

The genes are TRBV7-9 and TRBJ2-7, with a tentative D call TRBD1 (5 bases). V was trimmed by 5 bases and J by 3 bases, leaving 23 bases between them. The CDR3 runs to 17 residues. The germline gives CDR1 SEHNR, CDR2 FQNEAQ (reference sequence). The CDR3 reads CASSPTDLPTSFYEQYF. The CDR3 bases are TGTGCCAGCAGCCCGACAGACCTCCCAACCTCATTCTACGAGCAGTACTTC.

This clone was recorded many times. The CDR3 DNA reads as TGTGCCAGCAGTATTTGGACTAGCGGGGGGGCCTCAGATACGCAGTATTTT. It is translated as CASSIWTSGGASDTQYF. V and J are TRBV28 and TRBJ2-3; 15 bases are a match to TRBD2. With 5 bases clipped from V and 4 bases from J, the junction kept 7 bases outside the gene matches. The CDR3 runs to 17 residues. Germline V gene sequence: CDR1 MDHEN, CDR2 SYDVKM.

The rearrangement uses TRBV7-9 and TRBJ2-7; D tentatively reads TRBD1 or TRBD2 (5 bases each). There are 15 residues in the CDR3. V gave up 5 bases and J gave up 4 bases, with 18 bases separating them. Germline V lookup: CDR1 SEHNR, CDR2 FQNEAQ (reference sequence). DNA for the CDR3: TGTGCCAGCAGCCAAGGGACCCCATCACCTTACGAGCAGTACTTC. It yields the protein CASSQGTPSPYEQYF.

This rearrangement joins TRBV4-1 to TRBJ2-5; D gene ambiguous. V was trimmed by 4 bases and J by 1 base, leaving 13 bases between them. The CDR3 runs to 15 residues. Germline CDR1 is MGHRA and CDR2 is YSYEKL. CDR3 nucleotide sequence: TGCGCCAGCAGCCCCCAAGACCACTTCCAAGAGACCCAGTACTTC. Residues: CASSPQDHFQETQYF.

V and J are TRBV4-1 and TRBJ2-2, with TRBD2 identical over 13 bases. CDR1 is MGHRA, CDR2 YSYEKL, per germline. V lost 4 bases to trimming and J lost 8 bases; unmatched junction nucleotides: 4. There are 15 residues in the CDR3. The CDR3 nucleotides are TGCGCCAGCAGCCCTCGGACTAGCGGGGGAGGGGAGCTGTTTTTT. Translation: CASSPRTSGGGELFF.

V is TRBV7-9 and J is TRBJ2-7; the D gene is possibly TRBD2 (5 bases). Germline assignment: CDR1 SEHNR and CDR2 FQNEAQ (reference sequence). This CDR3 is built from 12 residues. V was cut by 4 bases and J by 4 bases, with 8 bases left in between. Here the CDR3 reads CASSYGVYEQYF. For the CDR3, the DNA is TGTGCCAGCAGCTACGGGGTGTACGAGCAGTACTTC. The variable domain in full, with the rest retrieved from reference TRBV7-9 and TRBJ2-7, is DTGVSQNPRHKITKRGQNVTFRCDPISEHNRLYWYRQTLGQGPEFLTYFQNEAQLEKSRLLSDRFSAERPKGSFSTLEIQRTEQGDSAMYLCASSYGVYEQYFGPGTRLTVT.